Listed below are T cell receptor beta chains from one sample, sequenced in a study of neurological immune-mediated disorders. One entry per CDR3 protein results from TCRdb running MiXCR on the 5' RACE reads. Altogether 25,000 or so distinct CDR3 sequences are present, over 10% being singletons, with the ten largest covering less than 5.5%. The source material was CD4+ T cells from blood. The receptors shown here come from a female donor with HTLV-1-associated myelopathy (HAM/TSP). CDR3s include the opening cysteine and the closing phenylalanine or tryptophan. The D gene is left open where the match is weak. Expanded clones get a size class; other rows say once, few or many, or leave the size out.

CDR3nt: TGCAGTGCTAGAGTTGGCGGGAGCTCCTATAATTCACCCCTCCACTTT
CDR3aa: CSARVGGSSYNSPLHF
abundance: many
d_gene: .
j_gene: TRBJ1-6
v_gene: TRBV20-1

CDR3nt: TGCAGTGCACAGGGGGCGGTCACCGGGGAGCTGTTTTTT
CDR3aa: CSAQGAVTGELFF
abundance: many
d_gene: TRBD1
j_gene: TRBJ2-2
v_gene: TRBV20-1

CDR3nt: TGCAGTGCTATGCCCAGGGGCACAGATACGCAGTATTTT
CDR3aa: CSAMPRGTDTQYF
abundance: .
d_gene: .
j_gene: TRBJ2-3
v_gene: TRBV20-1

CDR3nt: TGCAGTGCTAGAGTCGAGACCCAGTACTTC
CDR3aa: CSARVETQYF
abundance: .
d_gene: .
j_gene: TRBJ2-5
v_gene: TRBV20-1

CDR3nt: TGCGCCAACAGCTTGCACGACAGGCCCGTTTTC
CDR3aa: CANSLHDRPVF
abundance: few
d_gene: .
j_gene: TRBJ1-2
v_gene: TRBV5-1

CDR3nt: TGCAGTGCTCCCTCAGGACTAGCGGGGTCGGTTGAGCAGTTCTTC
CDR3aa: CSAPSGLAGSVEQFF
abundance: many
d_gene: TRBD2
j_gene: TRBJ2-1
v_gene: TRBV20-1

CDR3nt: TGCAGCGTTGACACAGGGGGCAATCAGCCCCAGCATTTT
CDR3aa: CSVDTGGNQPQHF
abundance: many
d_gene: TRBD1
j_gene: TRBJ1-5
v_gene: TRBV29-1

CDR3nt: TGCGCCAGCAGCTTTGGGGACTACACAGATACGCAGTATTTT
CDR3aa: CASSFGDYTDTQYF
abundance: many
d_gene: TRBD2
j_gene: TRBJ2-3
v_gene: TRBV5-1

CDR3nt: TGCAGTGCTAGAGATCAAGGACAGGGTGGTGGCGAGCAGTACTTC
CDR3aa: CSARDQGQGGGEQYF
abundance: .
d_gene: TRBD1
j_gene: TRBJ2-7
v_gene: TRBV20-1

CDR3nt: TGCAGTGCTAGCCCCCCGACAGGGAGTCCCTACGAGCAGTACTTC
CDR3aa: CSASPPTGSPYEQYF
abundance: many
d_gene: TRBD1
j_gene: TRBJ2-7
v_gene: TRBV20-1

CDR3nt: TGCAGTGCTAGAGATTTCGGACAGACCTATAATTCACCCCTCCACTTT
CDR3aa: CSARDFGQTYNSPLHF
abundance: many
d_gene: .
j_gene: TRBJ1-6
v_gene: TRBV20-1

CDR3nt: TGCAGCGTTGTGGACAGGGCCGGAACAGATACGCAGTATTTT
CDR3aa: CSVVDRAGTDTQYF
abundance: medium-sized
d_gene: TRBD1
j_gene: TRBJ2-3
v_gene: TRBV29-1

CDR3nt: TGTGCCAGCAGCTTCGCAGTTGGTAGGGGCCTCACCGGGGAGCTGTTTTTT
CDR3aa: CASSFAVGRGLTGELFF
abundance: many
d_gene: .
j_gene: TRBJ2-2
v_gene: TRBV7-4

CDR3nt: TGTGCCAGCTCCCCTGGAGGGGGCGGTGAAGCTTTCTTT
CDR3aa: CASSPGGGGEAFF
abundance: many
d_gene: TRBD1
j_gene: TRBJ1-1
v_gene: TRBV18

CDR3nt: TGTGCCAGCAGGGTGAGAAGCTCCTACAATGAGCAGTTCTTC
CDR3aa: CASRVRSSYNEQFF
abundance: many
d_gene: .
j_gene: TRBJ2-1
v_gene: TRBV12-3/TRBV12-4

CDR3nt: TGTGCCACCAGTGATTTAGGGTCCGGGACAGGGACAGATACGCAGTATTTT
CDR3aa: CATSDLGSGTGTDTQYF
abundance: many
d_gene: TRBD1
j_gene: TRBJ2-3
v_gene: TRBV24-1

CDR3nt: TGCAGTGCTAGTAGGGACCGGGATCCCTACGAGCAGTACTTC
CDR3aa: CSASRDRDPYEQYF
abundance: medium-sized
d_gene: .
j_gene: TRBJ2-7
v_gene: TRBV20-1

CDR3nt: TGCAGTGCCGGCCCTTTGACTAGCGGAACCTACGAGCAGTACTTC
CDR3aa: CSAGPLTSGTYEQYF
abundance: .
d_gene: TRBD2
j_gene: TRBJ2-7
v_gene: TRBV20-1

CDR3nt: TGTGCCAGCAGCTTGCGGACAGACTATGGCTACACCTTC
CDR3aa: CASSLRTDYGYTF
abundance: many
d_gene: .
j_gene: TRBJ1-2
v_gene: TRBV5-5

CDR3nt: TGTGCCAGCAGCCGAGCGGGGGAGACCCAGTACTTC
CDR3aa: CASSRAGETQYF
abundance: many
d_gene: TRBD2
j_gene: TRBJ2-5
v_gene: TRBV6-2/TRBV6-3

CDR3nt: TGTGCCAGCAGTTCCAGCGGGGGAGTAGATACGCAGTATTTT
CDR3aa: CASSSSGGVDTQYF
abundance: many
d_gene: TRBD2
j_gene: TRBJ2-3
v_gene: TRBV27